These 21 T cell receptor beta chains share one sample of origin, sequenced in a study of T cell changes during pregnancy in multiple sclerosis. Here immunoSEQ multiplex PCR was the method, and the copy in TCRdb shows in-frame clones only, minus some. Here the sample spans over 20,000 clones, roughly 84% being singletons. Sequenced here: CD8+ T cells from peripheral blood mononuclear cells, sampled before pregnancy. These receptors originate from a female donor with multiple sclerosis, enrolled in a pregnancy study.

The gene calls are TRBV9 and TRBJ1-1; D gene unclear. The V end was cut by 3 bases, the J end by 3 bases, with 9 bases between. The germline CDR1 and CDR2 sequences are SGDLS and YYNGEE. CDR3 length equals 13 residues. For the CDR3, the DNA is TGTGCCAGCAGCGCGGGGTTGTACACTGAAGCTTTCTTT. This codes for CASSAGLYTEAFF.

J is TRBJ2-1 and V is TRBV11-2, with D maybe TRBD2 (6 bases). With 0 bases removed from V and 3 bases from J, the gap between germline ends came to 15 bases. In germline, CDR1 is SGHAT, CDR2 FQNNGV. The CDR3 contains 17 residues. The CDR3 protein is CASSLEPAGSFYNEQFF. In nucleotides, the CDR3 is TGTGCCAGCAGCTTAGAGCCAGCGGGTTCTTTCTACAATGAGCAGTTCTTC.

The chain combines TRBV29-1 with TRBJ2-7; tentative D call: TRBD1 (5 bases). From germline, CDR1 is SQVTM and CDR2 ANQGSEA. V lost 0 bases, J lost 6 bases, and 18 bases lay in between. The CDR3 totals 15 residues. The CDR3 loop is CSVEDRSVQGAEQYF. The CDR3 DNA sequence: TGCAGCGTTGAAGACCGAAGTGTCCAGGGTGCCGAGCAGTACTTC.

V usage is TRBV2 and J usage is TRBJ1-4; 9 bases map to TRBD1. Trimming cost V 6 bases and J 5 bases; bases outside gene matches: 7. Germline values: CDR1 SNHLY, CDR2 FYNNEI. This CDR3 contains 15 residues. CDR3 sequence (DNA): TGTGCCAGCAGCCGAATGGGGACAGGGAATGAAAAACTGTTTTTT. It encodes CASSRMGTGNEKLFF.

The gene calls are TRBV9 and TRBJ1-4; D ambiguous. The germline CDR1 and CDR2 sequences are SGDLS and YYNGEE. This CDR3 is 15 amino acids long. V lost 0 bases to trimming and J lost 0 bases, with 6 bases between them. CDR3 DNA sequence: TGTGCCAGCAGCGTAGTCCCCACAACTAATGAAAAACTGTTTTTT. This gives the protein CASSVVPTTNEKLFF.

This clone appeared a few times. The CDR3 loop reads CASRGILYGYTF. The DNA for the CDR3 is TGTGCCAGCAGGGGCATTCTCTATGGCTACACCTTC. The V call is TRBV2, the J call TRBJ1-2, with D uncertain. Germline V gives CDR1 SNHLY, CDR2 FYNNEI. This CDR3 region has 12 residues. The germline V and J ends were trimmed by 6 bases and 4 bases, with 9 bases remaining between them.

This chain links TRBV10-2 with TRBJ2-1; 7 positions agree with TRBD2. From germline, CDR1 is WSHSY and CDR2 SAAADI. This CDR3 contains 15 residues. With V trimmed by 3 bases and J by 4 bases, 6 bases remained unmatched. CDR3 amino acids: CASSDASGEYNEQFF. The CDR3, as DNA: TGCGCCAGCAGTGATGCTAGCGGAGAATACAATGAGCAGTTCTTC.

The V gene is TRBV27, the J gene TRBJ2-7; D may be TRBD2 (5 bases). The CDR3 extends over 15 amino acids. Germline V gives CDR1 MNHEY, CDR2 SMNVEV (reference sequence). V gave up 0 bases and J gave up 6 bases, with 15 bases separating them. CDR3 amino acids: CASSLSIGRLSEQYF. CDR3 nucleotides: TGTGCCAGCAGTTTATCAATCGGCCGACTAAGCGAGCAGTACTTC.

The chain links TRBV7-9 to TRBJ2-3; 9 positions agree with TRBD2. Germline V gives CDR1 SEHNR, CDR2 FQNEAQ (reference sequence). The V and J ends lost 4 bases and 5 bases, in that order; junction bases with no gene match: 7. The CDR3 runs to 15 residues. CDR3 in amino acids: CASSSLEREVDTQYF. The CDR3 nucleotides are TGTGCCAGCAGCTCCCTTGAGCGGGAGGTAGATACGCAGTATTTT.

The CDR3 protein is CASTYGTGTYNEQFF. The CDR3, as DNA: TGTGCCAGCACCTACGGGACAGGGACCTACAATGAGCAGTTCTTC. The genes are TRBV27 and TRBJ2-1; TRBD1 matches at 9 bases. The V and J ends lost 7 bases and 2 bases, in that order; junction bases with no gene match: 6. From germline, CDR1 is MNHEY and CDR2 SMNVEV (reference sequence). The CDR3 covers 15 residues.

The chain has TRBV13 and TRBJ2-7, with D possibly being TRBD2 (6 bases). Trimming cost V 5 bases and J 2 bases, with 13 bases left between them. Germline CDR1 and CDR2: PRHDT and FYEKMQ (reference sequence). This CDR3 is built from 14 residues. CDR3 bases: TGTGCCAGCAGCGAAGGACGGGGGACCTACGAGCAGTACTTC. It is translated as CASSEGRGTYEQYF.

The CDR3 nucleotides are TGCAGCGTTGAAGATCTCATGGACAGGGGGTACCAAGAGACCCAGTACTTC. This gives the protein CSVEDLMDRGYQETQYF. The V and J genes are TRBV29-1 and TRBJ2-5, with 10 nucleotides matching TRBD1. This CDR3 has 17 amino acids. V was pared by 0 bases and J by 0 bases, with 7 bases of the junction left unmatched. Germline-derived CDR1 and CDR2 are SQVTM and ANQGSEA.

This clone has only a few counts. V gene TRBV7-3 combines with J gene TRBJ2-3, with 8 bases that match TRBD2. J was trimmed by 4 bases and V by 9 bases; bases with no gene match: 15. The CDR3 length is 16 residues. CDR1 is SGHTA and CDR2 is FQGTGA in the germline V gene. The CDR3 spells CASGRYGGRRSDTQYF. CDR3 sequence (DNA): TGTGCCAGTGGGAGGTATGGCGGGAGGAGGTCAGATACGCAGTATTTT.

The chain employs TRBV5-6 and TRBJ2-7; 10 bases fit TRBD1. The CDR3 extends over 14 amino acids. V lost 5 bases to trimming and J lost 3 bases; unmatched junction nucleotides: 5. Germline V lookup: CDR1 SGHDT, CDR2 YYEEEE. CDR3 DNA: TGTGCCAGCAGGGTGACAGGGGGCTACTACGAGCAGTACTTC. This sequence encodes CASRVTGGYYEQYF. The variable domain in full, completed from reference TRBV5-6 and TRBJ2-7, reads DAGVTQSPTHLIKTRGQQVTLRCSPKSGHDTVSWYQQALGQGPQFIFQYYEEEERQRGNFPDRFSGHQFPNYSSELNVNALLLGDSALYLCASRVTGGYYEQYFGPGTRLTVT.

V usage is TRBV12-5 and J usage is TRBJ1-2; weak D call: TRBD1 (5 bases). Germline V CDR1 and CDR2: LGHNT, FRNRAP. CDR3 size: 15 residues. Trimming stripped 0 bases from V and 6 bases from J, with 14 bases between. In DNA form, the CDR3 reads TGTGCTAGTGGTTTGGTTCAGGCAGGGAGGGATGGCTACACCTTC. It translates to CASGLVQAGRDGYTF.

The V call is TRBV29-1, the J call TRBJ1-3; 9 nucleotides agree with TRBD1. CDR3 length: 15 amino acids. Germline CDR1 and CDR2: SQVTM and ANQGSEA. Germline trimming cut 4 bases from V and 3 bases from J; bases unmatched to any gene: 7. The CDR3 nucleotides are TGCAGCGTTGGGGGGGACAGGGCCGGTGGAAACACCATATATTTT. Protein: CSVGGDRAGGNTIYF.

The gene calls are TRBV9 and TRBJ2-2, with TRBD1 identical over 8 bases. Trimming cost V 3 bases and J 5 bases; bases outside gene matches: 9. Looked up from germline, CDR1 is SGDLS and CDR2 is YYNGEE. This CDR3 is 16 amino acids long. CDR3 protein: CASSEKTGVRTGELFF. The CDR3, as DNA: TGTGCCAGCAGCGAAAAGACAGGGGTTAGAACCGGGGAGCTGTTTTTT. Based on the CDR3 plus reference TRBV9 and TRBJ2-2, the full variable domain is DSGVTQTPKHLITATGQRVTLRCSPRSGDLSVYWYQQSLDQGLQFLIQYYNGEERAKGNILERFSAQQFPDLHSELNLSSLELGDSALYFCASSEKTGVRTGELFFGEGSRLTVL.

This chain links TRBV6-5 with TRBJ1-1, with TRBD1 as a possible D gene (6 bases). Per germline, CDR1 MNHEY and CDR2 SVGAGI. The ends were cut back, 6 bases at V and 1 base at J, with 9 bases in the middle. There are 13 residues in the CDR3. Here the CDR3 DNA reads TGTGCCAGCAGAACGGACAGGAACACTGAAGCTTTCTTT. Translation: CASRTDRNTEAFF.

The chain couples TRBV4-1 to TRBJ2-7, with 9 bases fitting TRBD1. With V trimmed by 4 bases and J by 3 bases, 7 bases remained unmatched. In germline, CDR1 is MGHRA, CDR2 YSYEKL. This CDR3 has 15 amino acids. The CDR3 DNA sequence: TGCGCCAGCAGCCTACTAATGGGACAGGGCTACGAGCAGTACTTC. Protein product: CASSLLMGQGYEQYF.

This chain connects TRBV4-1 to TRBJ2-5; TRBD2 agrees at 8 bases. Germline V CDR1 and CDR2: MGHRA, YSYEKL. The CDR3 is made up of 17 amino acids. V was clipped by 0 bases and J by 2 bases; unmatched bases: 8. CDR3 loop: CASSQDALGGVQETQYF. The CDR3 region has the DNA TGCGCCAGCAGCCAAGACGCCCTCGGGGGGGTTCAAGAGACCCAGTACTTC.

This chain links TRBV19 with TRBJ2-2, with 8 bases lining up with TRBD1. This CDR3 contains 18 residues. The V segment lost 8 bases and the J segment 0 bases; nucleotides outside the gene matches: 14. CDR1 LNHDA and CDR2 SQIVND come from the germline V gene (reference sequence). CDR3 loop: CASWHRGNWDSNTGELFF. In DNA form, the CDR3 reads TGTGCCAGTTGGCACAGGGGGAATTGGGACTCGAACACCGGGGAGCTGTTTTTT. The entire variable domain, with the rest obtained from reference TRBV19 and TRBJ2-2, is as follows: DGGITQSPKYLFRKEGQNVTLSCEQNLNHDAMYWYRQDPGQGLRLIYYSQIVNDFQKGDIAEGYSVSREKKESFPLTVTSAQKNPTAFYLCASWHRGNWDSNTGELFFGEGSRLTVL.